This entry lists 5 T cell receptor beta chains sequenced from one sample in a study of cytomegalovirus exposure and HLA in healthy donors (dated 2017 in TCRdb). Preparation of the library involved the immunoSEQ multiplex PCR assay. For the multiplex PCR, a mixture combining 60 forward primers for TCR Vbeta segments and 13 reverse primers for TCR Jbeta segments was used. TCRdb retrieved this table from immuneACCESS and kept in-frame rearrangements only. Not all clones are present; in checked studies, unresolved V genes account for under half, and no reason is known for the remainder. The table for this sample lists some 60,000 clones; approximately 80% of them were counted only once. Around 5.4% of the sample belongs to the ten largest clones. Input material: PBMCs. Receptors were obtained from a male donor in good health and CMV-seronegative.

This sequence joins TRBV28 and TRBJ2-7; the D gene is possibly TRBD2 (7 bases). This CDR3 region has 16 residues. Trimming removed 5 bases at V and 2 bases at J, with 19 bases between. Germline V gene lookup returns CDR1 MDHEN and CDR2 SYDVKM. CDR3 sequence: CASSTSRGPPPYEQYF. DNA for the CDR3: TGTGCCAGCAGTACCTCGCGGGGGCCCCCCCCCTACGAGCAGTACTTC. Together with reference TRBV28 and TRBJ2-7, the CDR3 gives the full variable domain: DVKVTQSSRYLVKRTGEKVFLECVQDMDHENMFWYRQDPGLGLRLIYFSYDVKMKEKGDIPEGYSVSREKKERFSLILESASTNQTSMYLCASSTSRGPPPYEQYFGPGTRLTVT.

The V and J genes are TRBV28 and TRBJ1-1; no definite D call. From germline, CDR1 is MDHEN and CDR2 SYDVKM. Trimming pared 6 bases from V and 0 bases from J, leaving 14 bases between. The CDR3 consists of 15 residues. The DNA for the CDR3 is TGTGCCAGCAGCCAGGCTGGCGTTATGAACACTGAAGCTTTCTTT. Its translation: CASSQAGVMNTEAFF.

Comment on this clone: Other DNA sequences within the sample encode an identical CDR3. The chain uses TRBV2 and TRBJ2-7; D is uncertain. The germline V and J ends were trimmed by 6 bases and 3 bases, with 6 bases remaining between them. Per germline, CDR1 SNHLY and CDR2 FYNNEI. This CDR3 is built from 11 residues. The CDR3 reads CASSEYYEQYF. DNA of the CDR3: TGTGCCAGCAGCGAATACTACGAGCAGTACTTC. Variable domain in full (rest from reference TRBV2 and TRBJ2-7): EPEVTQTPSHQVTQMGQEVILRCVPISNHLYFYWYRQILGQKVEFLVSFYNNEISEKSEIFDDQFSVERPDGSNFTLKIRSTKLEDSAMYFCASSEYYEQYFGPGTRLTVT.

The chain carries TRBV9 and TRBJ1-1; weak D call: TRBD1 (5 bases). This CDR3 is built from 12 residues. Looked up from germline, CDR1 is SGDLS and CDR2 is YYNGEE. Trimming shortened V by 4 bases and J by 6 bases, and 10 bases separated the two germline ends. The CDR3 coding sequence is TGTGCCAGCAGCCCTGGACACCCTGAAGCTTTCTTT. It encodes CASSPGHPEAFF.

This sequence joins TRBV4-3 and TRBJ1-1, with a possible D match to TRBD1 (6 bases). CDR1 LGHNA and CDR2 YSLEER come from the germline V gene. The CDR3 has 11 amino acids. Trimming removed 1 base from V and 11 bases from J, with 8 bases in between. The CDR3 sequence is CASSQGDTAFF. DNA of the CDR3: TGCGCCAGCAGCCAAGGGGACACTGCTTTCTTT.